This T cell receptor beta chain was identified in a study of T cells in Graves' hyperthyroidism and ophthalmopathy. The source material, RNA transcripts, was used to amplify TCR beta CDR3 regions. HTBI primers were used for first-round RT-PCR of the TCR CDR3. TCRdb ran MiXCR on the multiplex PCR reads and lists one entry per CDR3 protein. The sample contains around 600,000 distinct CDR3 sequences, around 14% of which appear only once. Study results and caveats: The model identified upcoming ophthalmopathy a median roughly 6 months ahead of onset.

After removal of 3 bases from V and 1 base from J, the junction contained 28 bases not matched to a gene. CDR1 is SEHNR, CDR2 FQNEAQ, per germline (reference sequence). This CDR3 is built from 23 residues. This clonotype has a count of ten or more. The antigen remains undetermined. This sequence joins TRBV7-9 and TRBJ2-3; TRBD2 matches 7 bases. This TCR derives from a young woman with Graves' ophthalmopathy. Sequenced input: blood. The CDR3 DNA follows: TGTGCCAGCAGCTTCCGGGACTACCGACGTGGGGACTACCCCGTAGTGGGCACAGATACGCAGTATTTT. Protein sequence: CASSFRDYRRGDYPVVGTDTQYF.